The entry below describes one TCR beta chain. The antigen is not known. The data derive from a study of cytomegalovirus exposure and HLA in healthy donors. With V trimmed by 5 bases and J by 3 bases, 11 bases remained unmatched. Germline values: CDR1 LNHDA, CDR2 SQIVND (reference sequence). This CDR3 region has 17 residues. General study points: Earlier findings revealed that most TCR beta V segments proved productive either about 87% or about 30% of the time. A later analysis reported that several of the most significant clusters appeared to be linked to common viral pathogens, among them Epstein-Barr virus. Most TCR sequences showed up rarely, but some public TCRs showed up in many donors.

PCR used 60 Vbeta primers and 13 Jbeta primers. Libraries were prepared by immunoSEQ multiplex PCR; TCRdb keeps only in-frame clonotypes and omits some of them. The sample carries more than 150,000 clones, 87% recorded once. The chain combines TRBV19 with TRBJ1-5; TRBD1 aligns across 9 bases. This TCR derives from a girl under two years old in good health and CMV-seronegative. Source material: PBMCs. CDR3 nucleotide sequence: TGTGCCAGTAGTGCGGGACAGGGAGGGCCACCCAATCAGCCCCAGCATTTT. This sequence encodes CASSAGQGGPPNQPQHF.